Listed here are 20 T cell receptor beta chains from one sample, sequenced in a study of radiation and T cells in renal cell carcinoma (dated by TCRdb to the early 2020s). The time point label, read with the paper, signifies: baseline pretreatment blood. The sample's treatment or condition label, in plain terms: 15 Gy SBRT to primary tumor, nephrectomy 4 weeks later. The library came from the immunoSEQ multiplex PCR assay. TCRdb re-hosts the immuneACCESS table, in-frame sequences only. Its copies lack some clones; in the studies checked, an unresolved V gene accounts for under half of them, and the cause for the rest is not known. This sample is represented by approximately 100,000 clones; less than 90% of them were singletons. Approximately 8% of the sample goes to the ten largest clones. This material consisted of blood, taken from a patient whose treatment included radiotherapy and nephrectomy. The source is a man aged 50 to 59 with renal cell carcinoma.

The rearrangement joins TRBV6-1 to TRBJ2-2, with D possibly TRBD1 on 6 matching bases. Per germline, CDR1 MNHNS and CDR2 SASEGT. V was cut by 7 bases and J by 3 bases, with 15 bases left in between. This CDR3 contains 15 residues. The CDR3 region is CASKMGRGYTGELFF. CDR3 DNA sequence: TGTGCCAGCAAAATGGGCAGGGGTTACACCGGGGAGCTGTTTTTT.

The CDR3 DNA is TGCAGCGTTGAAGGACAGTTCTATGGCTACACCTTC. Its protein product is CSVEGQFYGYTF. The rearrangement links TRBV29-1 to TRBJ1-2; the D gene is possibly TRBD1 (5 bases). The V gene lost 1 base and the J gene lost 4 bases, with 7 bases spanning the gap. The length of the CDR3 is 12 residues. Germline lookup yields CDR1 SQVTM and CDR2 ANQGSEA.

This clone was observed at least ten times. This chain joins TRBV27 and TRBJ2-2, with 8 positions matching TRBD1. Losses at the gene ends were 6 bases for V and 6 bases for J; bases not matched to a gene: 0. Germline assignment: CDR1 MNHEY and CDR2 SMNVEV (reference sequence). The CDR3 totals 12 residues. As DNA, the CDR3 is TGTGCCAGCAGGACAGGGGCCGGGGAGCTGTTTTTT. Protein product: CASRTGAGELFF.

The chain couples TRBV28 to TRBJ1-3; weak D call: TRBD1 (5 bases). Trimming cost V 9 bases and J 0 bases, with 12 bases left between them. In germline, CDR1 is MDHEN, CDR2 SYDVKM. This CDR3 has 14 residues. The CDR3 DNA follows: TGTGCCAGTAGATGGGGCCTCTCTGGAAACACCATATATTTT. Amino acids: CASRWGLSGNTIYF.

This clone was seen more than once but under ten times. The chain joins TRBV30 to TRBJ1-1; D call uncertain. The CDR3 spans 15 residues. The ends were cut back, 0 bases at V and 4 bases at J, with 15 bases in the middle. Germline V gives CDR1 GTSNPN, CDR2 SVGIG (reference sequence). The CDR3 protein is CAWSVGGVGSTEAFF. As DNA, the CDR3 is TGTGCCTGGAGTGTAGGCGGGGTTGGAAGCACTGAAGCTTTCTTT. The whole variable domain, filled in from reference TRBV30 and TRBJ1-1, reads SQTIHQWPATLVQPVGSPLSLECTVEGTSNPNLYWYRQAAGRGLQLLFYSVGIGQISSEVPQNLSASRPQDRQFILSSKKLLLSDSGFYLCAWSVGGVGSTEAFFGQGTRLTVV.

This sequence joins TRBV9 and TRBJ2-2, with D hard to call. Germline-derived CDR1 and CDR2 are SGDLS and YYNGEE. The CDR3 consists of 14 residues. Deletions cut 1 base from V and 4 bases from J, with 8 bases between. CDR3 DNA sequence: TGTGCCAGCAGCGTACGAGAGTTCACCGGGGAGCTGTTTTTT. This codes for CASSVREFTGELFF.

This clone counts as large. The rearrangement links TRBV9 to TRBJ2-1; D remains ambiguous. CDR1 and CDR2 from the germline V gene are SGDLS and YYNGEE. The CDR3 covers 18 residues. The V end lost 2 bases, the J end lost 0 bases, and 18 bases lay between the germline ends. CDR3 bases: TGTGCCAGCAGCGTTTCCCCTTCGGCCAGAAGCTCCTACAATGAGCAGTTCTTC. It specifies CASSVSPSARSSYNEQFF.

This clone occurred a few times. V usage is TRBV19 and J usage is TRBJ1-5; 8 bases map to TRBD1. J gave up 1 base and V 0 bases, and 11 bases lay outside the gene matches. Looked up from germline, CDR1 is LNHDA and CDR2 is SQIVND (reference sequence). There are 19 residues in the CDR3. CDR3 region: CASSIDQFQGADSNQPQHF. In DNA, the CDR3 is TGTGCCAGTAGTATAGATCAATTCCAGGGGGCGGACAGCAATCAGCCCCAGCATTTT. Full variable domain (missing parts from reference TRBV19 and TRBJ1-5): DGGITQSPKYLFRKEGQNVTLSCEQNLNHDAMYWYRQDPGQGLRLIYYSQIVNDFQKGDIAEGYSVSREKKESFPLTVTSAQKNPTAFYLCASSIDQFQGADSNQPQHFGDGTRLSIL.

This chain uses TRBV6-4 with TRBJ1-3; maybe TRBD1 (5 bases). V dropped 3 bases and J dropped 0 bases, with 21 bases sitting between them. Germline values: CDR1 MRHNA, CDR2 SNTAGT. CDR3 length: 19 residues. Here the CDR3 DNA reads TGTGCCAGCAGTGAGAGAACAGGCCGGGGGGACTACTCTGGAAACACCATATATTTT. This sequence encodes CASSERTGRGDYSGNTIYF.

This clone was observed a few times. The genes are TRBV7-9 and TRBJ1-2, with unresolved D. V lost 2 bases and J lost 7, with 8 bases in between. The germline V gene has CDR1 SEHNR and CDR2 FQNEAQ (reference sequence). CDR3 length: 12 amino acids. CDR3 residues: CASSLSRTGYTF. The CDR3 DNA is TGTGCCAGCAGCTTATCGAGGACTGGCTACACCTTC.

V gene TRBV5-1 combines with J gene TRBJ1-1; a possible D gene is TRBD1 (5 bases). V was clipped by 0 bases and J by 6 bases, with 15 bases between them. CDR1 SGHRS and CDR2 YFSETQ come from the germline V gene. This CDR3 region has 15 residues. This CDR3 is CASSLAGATEAEAFF. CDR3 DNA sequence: TGCGCCAGCAGCTTGGCCGGGGCAACGGAAGCTGAAGCTTTCTTT. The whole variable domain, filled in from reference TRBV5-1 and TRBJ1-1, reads KAGVTQTPRYLIKTRGQQVTLSCSPISGHRSVSWYQQTPGQGLQFLFEYFSETQRNKGNFPGRFSGRQFSNSRSEMNVSTLELGDSALYLCASSLAGATEAEAFFGQGTRLTVV.

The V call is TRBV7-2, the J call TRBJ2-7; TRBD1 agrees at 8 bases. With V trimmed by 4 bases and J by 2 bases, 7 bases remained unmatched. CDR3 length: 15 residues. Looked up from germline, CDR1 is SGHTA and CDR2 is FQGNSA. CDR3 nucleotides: TGTGCCAGCAGCTACTCGACAGGGGTTCCCTACGAGCAGTACTTC. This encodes CASSYSTGVPYEQYF.

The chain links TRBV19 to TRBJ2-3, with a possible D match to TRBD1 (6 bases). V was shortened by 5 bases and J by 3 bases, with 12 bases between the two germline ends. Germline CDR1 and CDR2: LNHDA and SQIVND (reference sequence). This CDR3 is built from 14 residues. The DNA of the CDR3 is TGTGCCAGTAGTGCCAGGGGTTTGACAGATACGCAGTATTTT. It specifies CASSARGLTDTQYF.

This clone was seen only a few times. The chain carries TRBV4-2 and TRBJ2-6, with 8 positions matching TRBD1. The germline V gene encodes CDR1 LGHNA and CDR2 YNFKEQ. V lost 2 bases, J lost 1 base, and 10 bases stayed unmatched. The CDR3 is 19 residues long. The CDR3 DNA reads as TGTGCCAGCAGCCAAAAGCAGGGGGCAAGTTCTTCTGGGGCCAACGTCCTGACTTTC. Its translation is CASSQKQGASSSGANVLTF.

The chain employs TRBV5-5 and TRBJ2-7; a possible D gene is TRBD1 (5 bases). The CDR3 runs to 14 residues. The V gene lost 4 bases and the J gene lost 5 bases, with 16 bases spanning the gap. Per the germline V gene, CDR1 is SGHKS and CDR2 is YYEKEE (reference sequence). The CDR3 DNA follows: TGTGCCAGCAGCCTGGTAGCAGGGCCCCACGAGCAGTACTTC. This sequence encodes CASSLVAGPHEQYF. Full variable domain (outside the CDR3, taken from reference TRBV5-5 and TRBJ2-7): DAGVTQSPTHLIKTRGQQVTLRCSPISGHKSVSWYQQVLGQGPQFIFQYYEKEERGRGNFPDRFSARQFPNYSSELNVNALLLGDSALYLCASSLVAGPHEQYFGPGTRLTVT.

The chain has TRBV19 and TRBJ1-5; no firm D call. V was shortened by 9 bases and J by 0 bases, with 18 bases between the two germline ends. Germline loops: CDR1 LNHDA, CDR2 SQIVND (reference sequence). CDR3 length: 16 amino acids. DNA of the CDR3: TGTGCCAGCACGGACGGACCCCCTTATAGCAATCAGCCCCAGCATTTT. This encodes CASTDGPPYSNQPQHF.

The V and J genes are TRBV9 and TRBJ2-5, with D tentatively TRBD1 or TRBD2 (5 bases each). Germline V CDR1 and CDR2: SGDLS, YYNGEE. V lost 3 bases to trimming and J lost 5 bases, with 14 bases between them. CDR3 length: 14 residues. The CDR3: CASSAGRPGETQYF. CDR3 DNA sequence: TGTGCCAGCAGCGCGGGACGCCCCGGGGAGACCCAGTACTTC.

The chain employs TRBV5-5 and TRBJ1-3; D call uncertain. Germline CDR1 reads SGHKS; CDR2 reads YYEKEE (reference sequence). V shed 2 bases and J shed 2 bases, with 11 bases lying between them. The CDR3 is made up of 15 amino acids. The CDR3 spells CASSFYVSTGNTIYF. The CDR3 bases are TGTGCCAGCAGCTTCTACGTCAGCACTGGAAACACCATATATTTT.

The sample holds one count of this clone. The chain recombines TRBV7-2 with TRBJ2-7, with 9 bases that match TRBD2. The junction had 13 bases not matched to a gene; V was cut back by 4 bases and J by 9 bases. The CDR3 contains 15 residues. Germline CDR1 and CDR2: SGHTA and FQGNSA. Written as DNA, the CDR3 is TGTGCCAGCAGCTCCGTAGGTAGCGGGGGTAGTGTGCAGTACTTC. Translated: CASSSVGSGGSVQYF.

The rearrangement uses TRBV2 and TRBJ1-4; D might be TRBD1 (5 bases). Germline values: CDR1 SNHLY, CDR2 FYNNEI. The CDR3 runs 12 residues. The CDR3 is CAGGVTNEKLFF. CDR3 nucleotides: TGTGCGGGGGGGGTAACTAATGAAAAACTGTTTTTT.